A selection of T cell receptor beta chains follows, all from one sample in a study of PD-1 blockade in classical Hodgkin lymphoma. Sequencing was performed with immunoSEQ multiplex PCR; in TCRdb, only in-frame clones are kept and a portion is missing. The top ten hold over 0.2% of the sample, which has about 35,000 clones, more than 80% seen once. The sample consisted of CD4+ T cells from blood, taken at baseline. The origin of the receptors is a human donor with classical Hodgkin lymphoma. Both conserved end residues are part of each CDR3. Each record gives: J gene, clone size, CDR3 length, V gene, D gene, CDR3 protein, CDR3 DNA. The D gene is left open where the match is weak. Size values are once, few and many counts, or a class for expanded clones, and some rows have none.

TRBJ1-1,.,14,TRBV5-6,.,CASSPLWGSRLAFF,TGTGCCAGCAGCCCCCTTTGGGGGTCCAGGCTGGCTTTCTTT
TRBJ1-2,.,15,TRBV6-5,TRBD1,CASSYTPTGGIGYTF,TGTGCCAGCAGTTACACCCCGACAGGGGGCATTGGCTACACCTTC
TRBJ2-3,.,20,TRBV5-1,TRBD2,CASSLGPGTSGSFGTDTQYF,TGCGCCAGCAGCTTGGGACCCGGGACTAGCGGGAGTTTTGGGACAGATACGCAGTATTTT
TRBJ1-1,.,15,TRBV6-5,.,CASRYTGMLAGEAFF,TGTGCCAGCAGATATACAGGGATGCTAGCTGGTGAAGCTTTCTTT
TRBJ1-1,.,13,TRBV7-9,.,CASLGRLNTEAFF,TGTGCCAGCCTCGGACGGCTGAACACTGAAGCTTTCTTT
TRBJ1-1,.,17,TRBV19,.,CASSIPTEIYMNTEAFF,TGTGCCAGTAGTATCCCGACAGAGATCTACATGAACACTGAAGCTTTCTTT
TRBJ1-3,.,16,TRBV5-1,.,CASSSGLGGSGNTIYF,TGCGCCAGCAGCTCCGGTTTGGGAGGTAGCGGAAACACCATATATTTT
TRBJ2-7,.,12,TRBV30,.,CAWSGPIYEQYF,TGTGCCTGGAGTGGACCGATCTACGAGCAGTACTTC
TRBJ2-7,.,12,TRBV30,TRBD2,CAWSWGGSEQYF,TGTGCCTGGAGTTGGGGGGGGAGCGAGCAGTACTTC
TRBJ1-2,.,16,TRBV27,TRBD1,CASNPGQGLPLYGYTF,TGTGCCAGCAACCCGGGACAGGGCCTCCCCCTCTATGGCTACACCTTC
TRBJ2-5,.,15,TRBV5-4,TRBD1,CASSPTGASQETQYF,TGTGCCAGCAGCCCGACAGGGGCTTCACAAGAGACCCAGTACTTC
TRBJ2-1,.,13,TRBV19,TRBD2,CASSIGLAGGQFF,TGTGCCAGTAGTATTGGACTAGCGGGAGGGCAGTTCTTC
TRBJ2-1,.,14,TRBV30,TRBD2,CAWSVGLAGGEWFF,TGTGCCTGGAGTGTGGGACTAGCGGGAGGGGAGTGGTTCTTC
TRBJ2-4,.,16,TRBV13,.,CASSLSWGANGNIQYF,TGTGCCAGCAGCTTATCCTGGGGGGCGAACGGAAACATTCAGTACTTC
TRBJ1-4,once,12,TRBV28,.,CASSPLGEKLFF,TGTGCCAGCAGTCCGTTGGGGGAAAAACTGTTTTTT
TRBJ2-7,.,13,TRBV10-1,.,CASSESTGSEQYF,TGCGCCAGCAGTGAGTCCACAGGATCCGAGCAGTACTTC
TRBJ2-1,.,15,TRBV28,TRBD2,CASSPSGRVYNEQFF,TGTGCCAGCAGCCCCAGCGGGAGGGTCTACAATGAGCAGTTCTTC
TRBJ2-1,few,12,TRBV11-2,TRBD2,CASSTGTSEQFF,TGTGCCAGCAGCACTGGGACTAGTGAGCAGTTCTTC
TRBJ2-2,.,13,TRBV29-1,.,CSVGEGVLGELFF,TGCAGCGTTGGCGAAGGGGTACTCGGGGAGCTGTTTTTT
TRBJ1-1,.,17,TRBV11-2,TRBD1,CASSFGVDRSLLTEAFF,TGTGCCAGCAGCTTTGGAGTGGACAGGTCTCTTCTAACTGAAGCTTTCTTT
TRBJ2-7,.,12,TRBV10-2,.,CAAGDSNYEQYF,TGCGCCGCAGGGGACTCCAACTACGAGCAGTACTTC
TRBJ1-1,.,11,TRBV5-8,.,CASSFGPEAFF,TGTGCCAGCAGCTTCGGACCGGAAGCTTTCTTT
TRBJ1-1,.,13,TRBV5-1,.,CASSGGGNTEAFF,TGCGCCAGCAGCGGGGGAGGGAACACTGAAGCTTTCTTT
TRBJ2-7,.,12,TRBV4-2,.,CASSPGSDEQYF,TGTGCCAGCAGCCCCGGGTCGGACGAGCAGTACTTC
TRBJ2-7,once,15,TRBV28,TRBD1,CASSLRQGRSDEQYF,TGTGCCAGCAGTCTTCGACAGGGGAGGTCCGACGAGCAGTACTTC
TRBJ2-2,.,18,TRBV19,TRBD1,CASRTPGQGASGTGELFF,TGTGCCAGTAGGACACCGGGACAGGGGGCGTCTGGCACCGGGGAGCTGTTTTTT
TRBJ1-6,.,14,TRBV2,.,CASMRGRVDSPLHF,TGTGCCAGCATGCGGGGCAGGGTAGATTCACCCCTCCACTTT
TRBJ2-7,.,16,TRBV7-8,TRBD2,CASSLARLAGVGEQYF,TGTGCCAGCAGCTTAGCGCGACTAGCGGGAGTCGGTGAGCAGTACTTC
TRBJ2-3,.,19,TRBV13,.,CASSQRGGGISAVGDTQYF,TGTGCCAGCTCTCAGAGGGGGGGCGGGATAAGCGCCGTCGGCGATACGCAGTATTTT
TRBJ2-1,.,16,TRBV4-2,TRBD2,CASSQGLAGGINEQFF,TGTGCCAGCAGCCAAGGACTAGCGGGAGGTATAAATGAGCAGTTCTTC
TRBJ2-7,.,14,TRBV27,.,CASSNHPLGREQYF,TGTGCCAGCAGTAACCACCCCTTGGGTCGCGAGCAGTACTTC
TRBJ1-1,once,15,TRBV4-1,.,CASSQGGRANTEAFF,TGCGCCAGCAGCCAAGGAGGACGGGCGAACACTGAAGCTTTCTTT
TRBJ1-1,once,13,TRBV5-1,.,CASSPVGGREAFF,TGCGCCAGCAGCCCAGTGGGGGGACGTGAAGCTTTCTTT
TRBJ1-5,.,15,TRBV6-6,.,CASRLGQGGNQPQHF,TGTGCCAGCAGGCTCGGGCAGGGAGGCAATCAGCCCCAGCATTTT